One and the same sample provided the 10 T cell receptor beta chains below, sequenced in a study of blood T cell repertoires in COVID-19 (dated by TCRdb to 2020 to 2021). The method was the immunoSEQ multiplex PCR assay. In TCRdb, the immuneACCESS table is reduced to in-frame sequences with V and J assigned. These tables do not hold every clone; where another copy was compared, an unresolved V gene accounts for under half, and the others remain unexplained. The sample table holds under 75,000 clones, of which approximately 84% were seen once. The ten largest clones take up about 16% of the sample. The sequencing input was peripheral blood. These receptors were obtained from a man aged 55 to 70 with COVID-19, enrolled during active disease.

The chain is built from TRBV30 and TRBJ1-3; TRBD1 might be the D (6 bases). Per the germline V gene, CDR1 is GTSNPN and CDR2 is SVGIG (reference sequence). V gave up 1 base and J gave up 5 bases, with 12 bases separating them. The CDR3 runs to 14 residues. CDR3: CAWSEGQGRNTIYF. Written as DNA, the CDR3 is TGTGCCTGGAGTGAGGGCCAGGGGCGAAACACCATATATTTT. Together with reference TRBV30 and TRBJ1-3, the CDR3 gives the full variable domain: SQTIHQWPATLVQPVGSPLSLECTVEGTSNPNLYWYRQAAGRGLQLLFYSVGIGQISSEVPQNLSASRPQDRQFILSSKKLLLSDSGFYLCAWSEGQGRNTIYFGEGSWLTVV.

The gene calls are TRBV18 and TRBJ1-5; 7 bases match TRBD1. The CDR3 length is 15 residues. V lost 1 base to trimming and J lost 4 bases; unmatched junction nucleotides: 4. Germline V CDR1 and CDR2: KGHSH, LQKENI. This CDR3 is CASSPRGQQNQPQHF. The DNA for the CDR3 is TGTGCCAGCTCACCACGGGGACAGCAAAATCAGCCCCAGCATTTT. Together with reference TRBV18 and TRBJ1-5, the CDR3 gives the full variable domain: NAGVMQNPRHLVRRRGQEARLRCSPMKGHSHVYWYRQLPEEGLKFMVYLQKENIIDESGMPKERFSAEFPKEGPSILRIQQVVRGDSAAYFCASSPRGQQNQPQHFGDGTRLSIL.

The chain uses TRBV9 and TRBJ2-7, with TRBD2 identical over 9 bases. The germline V gene has CDR1 SGDLS and CDR2 YYNGEE. V lost 0 bases and J lost 3; bases outside the gene matches: 4. The CDR3 is 15 residues long. The CDR3 DNA reads TGTGCCAGCAGCGTAGGGACTAGCGCAATCTACGAGCAGTACTTC. Its translation: CASSVGTSAIYEQYF.

This clone was seen just once. The chain joins TRBV30 to TRBJ2-2, with D possibly TRBD1 on 6 matching bases. The CDR3 sequence is 15 residues long. In germline, CDR1 is GTSNPN, CDR2 SVGIG (reference sequence). Trimming left V 1 base short and J 3 bases short, with 12 bases between. In DNA, the CDR3 is TGTGCCTGGAGTGGTTCAGGGGATTACACCGGGGAGCTGTTTTTT. It is translated as CAWSGSGDYTGELFF.

This rearrangement joins TRBV25-1 to TRBJ1-2, with D uncertain. Germline lookup yields CDR1 MGHDK and CDR2 SYGVNS. Trimming shortened V by 1 base and J by 4 bases, and 13 bases separated the two germline ends. This CDR3 region has 15 residues. Written as DNA, the CDR3 is TGTGCCAGCAGTGAATGGGATTCGGAGGCCTATGGCTACACCTTC. Protein: CASSEWDSEAYGYTF.

The J gene is TRBJ2-7, the V gene TRBV28; possible D gene TRBD1, 6 bases. V was shortened by 2 bases and J by 0 bases, with 20 bases between the two germline ends. The CDR3 is 18 amino acids. Per germline, CDR1 MDHEN and CDR2 SYDVKM. CDR3 nucleotides: TGTGCCAGCAGTTTACCCAGAGGAAATAACAGGGTCTCCTACGAGCAGTACTTC. Protein sequence: CASSLPRGNNRVSYEQYF.

The chain uses TRBV7-2 and TRBJ2-1; D perhaps matches TRBD1 (5 bases). Trimming cost V 3 bases and J 0 bases, with 9 bases left between them. The CDR3 contains 15 residues. Germline CDR1 reads SGHTA; CDR2 reads FQGNSA. CDR3 sequence: CASSFQGSSYNEQFF. The CDR3 nucleotides read TGTGCCAGCAGCTTTCAGGGTAGCTCCTACAATGAGCAGTTCTTC.

The chain has TRBV10-3 and TRBJ2-2, with D possibly being TRBD2 (6 bases). CDR1 is ENHRY and CDR2 is SYGVKD in the germline V gene. This CDR3 has 14 amino acids. V shed 0 bases and J shed 4 bases, with 6 bases lying between them. CDR3 sequence: CAISESGGTGELFF. As DNA, the CDR3 is TGTGCCATCAGTGAGTCGGGGGGCACCGGGGAGCTGTTTTTT.

The chain links TRBV6-1 to TRBJ1-5; TRBD1 aligns across 9 bases. The germline V gene encodes CDR1 MNHNS and CDR2 SASEGT. V lost 1 base, J lost 7 bases, and 11 bases stayed unmatched. This CDR3 contains 17 residues. CDR3 bases: TGTGCCAGCAGTGAAGGGCCCTTGGGACAGGGCATGCAGCCCCAGCATTTT. It codes for CASSEGPLGQGMQPQHF.

This clone was seen a handful of times. This chain links TRBV9 with TRBJ2-2; 12 bases are a match to TRBD1. The V gene's germline CDR1 is SGDLS and CDR2 YYNGEE. Losses at the gene ends were 9 bases for V and 3 bases for J; bases not matched to a gene: 9. This CDR3 is built from 16 residues. The CDR3 DNA reads TGTGCCACCTCCCCCGGGACAGGGGGCGACACCGGGGAGCTGTTTTTT. This translates into CATSPGTGGDTGELFF.